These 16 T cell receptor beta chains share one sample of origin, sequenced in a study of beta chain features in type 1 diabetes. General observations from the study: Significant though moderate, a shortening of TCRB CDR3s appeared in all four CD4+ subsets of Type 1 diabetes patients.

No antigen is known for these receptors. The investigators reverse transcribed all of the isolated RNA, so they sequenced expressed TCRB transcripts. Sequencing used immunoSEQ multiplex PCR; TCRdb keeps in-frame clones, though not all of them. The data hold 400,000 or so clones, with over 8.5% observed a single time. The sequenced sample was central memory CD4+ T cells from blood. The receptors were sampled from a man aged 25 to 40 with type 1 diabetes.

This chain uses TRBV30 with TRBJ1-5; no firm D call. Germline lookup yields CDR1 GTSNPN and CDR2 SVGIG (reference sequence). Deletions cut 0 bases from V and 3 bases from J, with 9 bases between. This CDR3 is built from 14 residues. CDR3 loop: CAWSVPSNNQPQHF. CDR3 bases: TGTGCCTGGAGTGTACCCAGTAACAATCAGCCCCAGCATTTT.

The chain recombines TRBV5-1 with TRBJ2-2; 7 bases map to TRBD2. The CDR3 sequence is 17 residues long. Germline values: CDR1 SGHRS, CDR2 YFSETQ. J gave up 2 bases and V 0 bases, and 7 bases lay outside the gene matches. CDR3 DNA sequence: TGCGCCAGCAGCTTGGGGGCTAGCGGAGTCAACACCGGGGAGCTGTTTTTT. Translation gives CASSLGASGVNTGELFF.

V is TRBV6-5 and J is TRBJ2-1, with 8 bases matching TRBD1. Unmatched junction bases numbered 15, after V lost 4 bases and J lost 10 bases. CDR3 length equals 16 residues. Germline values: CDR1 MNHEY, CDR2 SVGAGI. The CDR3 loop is CASSSRGRRGRREQFF. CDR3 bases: TGTGCCAGCAGTTCCCGGGGTCGCAGGGGGCGTCGGGAGCAGTTCTTC.

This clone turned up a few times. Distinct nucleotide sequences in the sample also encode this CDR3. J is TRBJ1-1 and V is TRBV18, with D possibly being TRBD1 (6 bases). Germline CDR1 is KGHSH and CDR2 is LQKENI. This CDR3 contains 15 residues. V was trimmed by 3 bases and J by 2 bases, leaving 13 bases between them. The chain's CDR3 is CASSPLDSVNTEAFF. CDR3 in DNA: TGTGCCAGCTCACCCCTGGACAGCGTAAACACTGAAGCTTTCTTT.

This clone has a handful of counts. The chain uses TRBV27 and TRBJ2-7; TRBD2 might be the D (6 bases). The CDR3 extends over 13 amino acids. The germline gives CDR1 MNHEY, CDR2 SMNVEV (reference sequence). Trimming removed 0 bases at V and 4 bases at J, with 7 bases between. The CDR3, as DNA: TGTGCCAGCAGTTTATCGGAGGGGTACGAGCAGTACTTC. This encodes CASSLSEGYEQYF.

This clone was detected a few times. CDR3 bases: TGCGCCAGCAGCCCCATGGGAAAAAGGGAGGGGAATGAGCAGTTCTTC. Its protein is CASSPMGKREGNEQFF. The chain carries TRBV4-1 and TRBJ2-1; 7 bases line up with TRBD2. The trim removed 4 bases at V and 7 bases at J, leaving 13 bases unmatched. Germline CDR1 MGHRA, CDR2 YSYEKL. CDR3 length: 16 residues.

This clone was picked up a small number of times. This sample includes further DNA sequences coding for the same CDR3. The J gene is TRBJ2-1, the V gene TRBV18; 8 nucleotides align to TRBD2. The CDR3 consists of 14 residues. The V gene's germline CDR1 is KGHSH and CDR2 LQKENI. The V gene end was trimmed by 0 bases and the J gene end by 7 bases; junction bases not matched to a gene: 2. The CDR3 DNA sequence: TGTGCCAGCTCACCACCGCCGGGAGGGAATGAGCAGTTCTTC. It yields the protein CASSPPPGGNEQFF. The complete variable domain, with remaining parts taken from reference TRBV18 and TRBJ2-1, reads NAGVMQNPRHLVRRRGQEARLRCSPMKGHSHVYWYRQLPEEGLKFMVYLQKENIIDESGMPKERFSAEFPKEGPSILRIQQVVRGDSAAYFCASSPPPGGNEQFFGPGTRLTVL.

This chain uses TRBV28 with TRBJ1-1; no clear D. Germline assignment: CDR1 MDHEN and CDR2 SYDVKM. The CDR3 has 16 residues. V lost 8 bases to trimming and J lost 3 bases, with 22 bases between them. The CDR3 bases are TGTGCCAGCGGGGAAGTCCGGGAGGGAATGTACACTGAAGCTTTCTTT. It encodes CASGEVREGMYTEAFF. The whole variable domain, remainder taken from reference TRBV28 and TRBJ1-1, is DVKVTQSSRYLVKRTGEKVFLECVQDMDHENMFWYRQDPGLGLRLIYFSYDVKMKEKGDIPEGYSVSREKKERFSLILESASTNQTSMYLCASGEVREGMYTEAFFGQGTRLTVV.

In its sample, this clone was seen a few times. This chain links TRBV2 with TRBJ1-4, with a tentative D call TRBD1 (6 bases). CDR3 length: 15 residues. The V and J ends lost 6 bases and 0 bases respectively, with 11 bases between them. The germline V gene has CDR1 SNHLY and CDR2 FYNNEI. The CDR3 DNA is TGTGCCAGCAGGTGGACAGATGCAACTAATGAAAAACTGTTTTTT. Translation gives CASRWTDATNEKLFF.

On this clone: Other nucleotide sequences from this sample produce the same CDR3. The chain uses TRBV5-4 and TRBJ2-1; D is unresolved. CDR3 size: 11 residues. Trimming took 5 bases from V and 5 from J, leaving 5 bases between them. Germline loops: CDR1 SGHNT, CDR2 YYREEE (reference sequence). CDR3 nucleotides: TGTGCCAGCAGTTGGGACAATGAGCAGTTCTTC. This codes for CASSWDNEQFF.

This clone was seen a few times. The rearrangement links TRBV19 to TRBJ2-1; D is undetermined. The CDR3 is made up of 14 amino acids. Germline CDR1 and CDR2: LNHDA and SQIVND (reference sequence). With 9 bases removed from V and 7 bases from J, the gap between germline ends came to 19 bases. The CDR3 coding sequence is TGTGCCAGCAGCTTCCGCCCAATAGGAAATGAGCAGTTCTTC. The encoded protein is CASSFRPIGNEQFF.

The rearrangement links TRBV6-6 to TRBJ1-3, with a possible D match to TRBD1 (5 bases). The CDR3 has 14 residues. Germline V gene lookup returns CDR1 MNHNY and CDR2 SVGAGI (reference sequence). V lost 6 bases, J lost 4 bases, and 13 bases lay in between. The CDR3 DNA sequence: TGTGCCAGCAGGCCGTCCGGGGCCGGAAACACCATATATTTT. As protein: CASRPSGAGNTIYF.

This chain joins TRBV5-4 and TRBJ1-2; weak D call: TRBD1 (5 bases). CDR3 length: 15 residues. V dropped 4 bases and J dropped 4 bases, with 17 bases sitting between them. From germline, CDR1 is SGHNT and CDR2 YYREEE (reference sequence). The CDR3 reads CASSTPGTWAYGYTF. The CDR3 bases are TGTGCCAGCAGCACACCCGGGACCTGGGCCTATGGCTACACCTTC.

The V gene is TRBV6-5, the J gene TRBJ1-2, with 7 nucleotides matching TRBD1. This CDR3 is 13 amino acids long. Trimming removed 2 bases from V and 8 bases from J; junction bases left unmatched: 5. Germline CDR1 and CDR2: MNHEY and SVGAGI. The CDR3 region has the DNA TGTGCCAGCAGTTACAGGGACAGACACGGCTACACCTTC. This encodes CASSYRDRHGYTF.

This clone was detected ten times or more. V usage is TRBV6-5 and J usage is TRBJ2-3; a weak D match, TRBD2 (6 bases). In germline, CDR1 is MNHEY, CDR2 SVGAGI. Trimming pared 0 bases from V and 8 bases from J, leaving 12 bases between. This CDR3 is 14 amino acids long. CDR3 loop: CASSYSDSGTTQYF. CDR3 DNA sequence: TGTGCCAGCAGTTACTCGGATAGCGGCACTACGCAGTATTTT.

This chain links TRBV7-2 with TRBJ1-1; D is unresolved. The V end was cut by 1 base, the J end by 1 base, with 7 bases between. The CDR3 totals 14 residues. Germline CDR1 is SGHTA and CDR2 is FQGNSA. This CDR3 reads CASSLGVGNTEAFF. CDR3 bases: TGTGCCAGCAGCTTAGGTGTGGGGAACACTGAAGCTTTCTTT.